The 15 T cell receptor beta chains in this list originate from one sample, sequenced in a study of tumor-infiltrating lymphocytes in primary liver carcinoma. RNA isolated from unsorted whole blood supplied the blood RNA, with germline DNA also extracted. With around 520 ng total RNA as template and a constant-region primer, TCR beta cDNA was made. The TCR beta library was amplified through three nested multiplex PCR rounds in a modified ARM-PCR procedure. A C-beta reverse primer was combined with TRBV1-TRBV30 forward primers in the first two PCR rounds, and each round had 10 cycles. TCRdb re-called the multiplex PCR reads through MiXCR, storing one row per CDR3 protein. This table has approximately 310,000 distinct CDR3 sequences, 65% appearing once. The source material was peripheral blood. All receptors come from a man between 40 and 49 years old with primary liver carcinoma and hepatitis B virus infection.

This clonotype was seen at least ten times. The chain links TRBV6-5 to TRBJ2-1; 15 nucleotides match TRBD2. The CDR3 has 15 residues. The germline gives CDR1 MNHEY, CDR2 SVGAGI. V was clipped by 0 bases and J by 10 bases; unmatched bases: 1. The CDR3 here is CASSYSGLAGGEQFF. CDR3 sequence (DNA): TGTGCCAGCAGTTACTCCGGACTAGCGGGAGGGGAGCAGTTCTTC.

This clonotype was counted between two and nine times. The chain has TRBV13 and TRBJ2-7; D gene uncertain. This CDR3 comprises 13 residues. Germline values: CDR1 PRHDT, CDR2 FYEKMQ (reference sequence). The V gene lost 6 bases and the J gene lost 6 bases, with 15 bases spanning the gap. In nucleotides, the CDR3 is TGTGCCAGCAGTAGGGTGGGCAGGCTCGAGCAGTACTTC. Translating gives CASSRVGRLEQYF. The entire variable domain, with the rest obtained from reference TRBV13 and TRBJ2-7, is as follows: AAGVIQSPRHLIKEKRETATLKCYPIPRHDTVYWYQQGPGQDPQFLISFYEKMQSDKGSIPDRFSAQQFSDYHSELNMSSLELGDSALYFCASSRVGRLEQYFGPGTRLTVT.

The V gene is TRBV28, the J gene TRBJ2-1; 9 nucleotides agree with TRBD2. V lost 6 bases to trimming and J lost 5 bases; unmatched junction nucleotides: 2. From germline, CDR1 is MDHEN and CDR2 SYDVKM. There are 13 residues in the CDR3. This CDR3 reads CASRVAGDNEQFF. CDR3 coding DNA: TGTGCCAGCAGGGTAGCGGGAGACAATGAGCAGTTCTTC.

The chain employs TRBV10-2 and TRBJ2-3, with 8 bases identical to TRBD1. This CDR3 region has 15 residues. Germline V gene lookup returns CDR1 WSHSY and CDR2 SAAADI. Trimming cost V 6 bases and J 6 bases; bases outside gene matches: 11. The CDR3 region has the DNA TGCGCCAGCAGCGAGGGCCAGGGGGCGGATGATACGCAGTATTTT. It yields the protein CASSEGQGADDTQYF.

About this clonotype itself: Here the CDR3 omits its conserved ending phenylalanine or tryptophan, so a read error is the likely source. The chain links TRBV11-2 to TRBJ2-1; no definite D call. CDR3 length equals 15 residues. Germline CDR1 SGHAT, CDR2 FQNNGV. CDR3 loop: CASSLDRAGWSEQFL. Written as DNA, the CDR3 is TGCGCCAGCAGCTTAGATAGGGCAGGCTGGAGTGAGCAGTTCTTA.

This clonotype was detected many times. CDR3 sequence reads: CASSYGGNEQFF. The DNA of the CDR3 is TGTGCCAGCAGTTACGGGGGCAATGAGCAGTTCTTC. The V call is TRBV6-6, the J call TRBJ2-1; perhaps D is TRBD1 or TRBD2 (5 bases each). V was shortened by 2 bases and J by 6 bases, with 5 bases between the two germline ends. CDR3 length: 12 amino acids. In germline, CDR1 is MNHNY, CDR2 SVGAGI (reference sequence).

A note on this clonotype: This may come from a read error, since a much larger clone is one base off. This rearrangement joins TRBV29-1 to TRBJ2-4; D may be TRBD1 (5 bases). The CDR3 totals 17 residues. CDR1 is SQVTM, CDR2 ANQGSEA, per germline. V dropped 7 bases and J dropped 0 bases, with 22 bases sitting between them. In DNA form, the CDR3 reads TGCAGCGGGCCGGAACAGGCCAATTCTCTAGCCAAAAACATTCAGTACTTC. Residues: CSGPEQANSLAKNIQYF.

This clonotype came up once. It may be a read error: a sequence one base away is much more abundant. It is likely a read error, because the conserved phenylalanine at the end of the CDR3 is missing. This rearrangement joins TRBV29-1 to TRBJ2-2; D tentatively reads TRBD1 or TRBD2 (6 bases each). The V gene lost 5 bases and the J gene lost 6 bases, with 16 bases spanning the gap. The CDR3 sequence is 14 residues long. CDR1 is SQVTM and CDR2 is ANQGSEA in the germline V gene. CDR3 region: CSVSDSRGSGELFL. The CDR3 DNA reads TGCAGCGTTTCGGACAGTCGGGGGTCCGGGGAGCTGTTTCTT.

Remarks on this clonotype: Here the CDR3 omits its conserved ending phenylalanine or tryptophan, so a read error is the likely source. The rearrangement joins TRBV30 to TRBJ2-1; TRBD2 matches 8 bases. Germline V gene lookup returns CDR1 GTSNPN and CDR2 SVGIG (reference sequence). Germline trimming cut 2 bases from V and 5 bases from J; bases unmatched to any gene: 5. This CDR3 has 14 amino acids. The CDR3 protein is CAWSFGRDHNEQFL. DNA for the CDR3: TGTGCCTGGAGTTTCGGGAGGGACCACAATGAGCAGTTCCTC.

For this clonotype: Just one base apart from a much larger clone, this may be a read error. In DNA, the CDR3 is TGTGCCAGCAGGGGACCTGGAGTGGAAGATGTGGATATGCAGTATTTT. Its protein is CASRGPGVEDVDMQYF. The J gene is TRBJ2-3, the V gene TRBV4-2, with D perhaps given as TRBD1 or TRBD2 (5 bases each). The CDR3 is made up of 16 amino acids. Germline V gene data show CDR1 as LGHNA and CDR2 as YNFKEQ.

The V and J genes are TRBV7-9 and TRBJ2-7; D call uncertain. V dropped 7 bases and J dropped 3 bases, with 16 bases sitting between them. CDR1 is SEHNR and CDR2 is FQNEAQ in the germline V gene (reference sequence). The CDR3 covers 14 residues. The CDR3 is CASIPREANYEQYF. The CDR3 DNA reads TGTGCCAGCATCCCAAGGGAAGCTAACTACGAGCAGTACTTC.

With respect to this clonotype: This may be a read error, as it is one base from a much larger clone. The chain has TRBV4-1 and TRBJ1-5; D uncertain. Germline V gene data show CDR1 as MGHRA and CDR2 as YSYEKL. CDR3 length: 14 amino acids. CDR3 amino acids: CSSSQGSGYQPQHF. CDR3 in DNA: TGCTCCAGCAGCCAAGGTTCAGGTTATCAGCCCCAGCATTTT.

This clonotype was counted once. The chain is built from TRBV5-1 and TRBJ2-7; a weak D match, TRBD1 (6 bases). This CDR3 has 14 amino acids. Trimming took 5 bases from V and 5 from J, leaving 17 bases between them. The germline gives CDR1 SGHRS, CDR2 YFSETQ. The CDR3 region is CASRTGTTFHEQYF. CDR3 bases: TGCGCCAGCAGGACCGGGACAACCTTCCACGAGCAGTACTTC. Looking up the rest from reference TRBV5-1 and TRBJ2-7 gives the full variable domain: KAGVTQTPRYLIKTRGQQVTLSCSPISGHRSVSWYQQTPGQGLQFLFEYFSETQRNKGNFPGRFSGRQFSNSRSEMNVSTLELGDSALYLCASRTGTTFHEQYFGPGTRLTVT.

In this sample, this clonotype turned up once. A much larger clonotype is one base distant, so this may be a read error. The rearrangement links TRBV6-1 to TRBJ2-3, with D unclear. The germline V gene has CDR1 MNHNS and CDR2 SASEGT. The CDR3 runs 15 residues. The DNA for the CDR3 is TGTGCCGGCAGTGAAACCGGGTATGGGCTGGATACGCAGTATTTT. Amino acid sequence: CAGSETGYGLDTQYF.

By sample fraction, this clonotype is medium-sized. The V gene is TRBV11-3, the J gene TRBJ2-1; D perhaps matches TRBD1 (5 bases). The germline V gene encodes CDR1 SGHNT and CDR2 YENEEA. V dropped 5 bases and J dropped 5 bases, with 13 bases sitting between them. The CDR3 is 14 residues long. The CDR3 sequence: CASSLFVGDNEQFF. For the CDR3, the DNA is TGTGCCAGCAGCCTCTTCGTAGGGGACAATGAGCAGTTCTTC. Variable domain in full (rest from reference TRBV11-3 and TRBJ2-1): EAGVVQSPRYKIIEKKQPVAFWCNPISGHNTLYWYLQNLGQGPELLIRYENEEAVDDSQLPKDRFSAERLKGVDSTLKIQPAELGDSAVYLCASSLFVGDNEQFFGPGTRLTVL.